These T cell receptor beta chains were read from a single sample in a study of CD4 T cells in relation to SARS-CoV-2 and coronaviruses. Produced via immunoSEQ multiplex PCR; TCRdb's table is partial and in-frame only. In the table there are about 59,000 clones, 86% of which are singletons. Sequencing was performed on memory CD4+ T cells from PBMCs. The receptors shown here come from a human donor in good health. Each CDR3 is given with its conserved first and last residue. The D gene is left open where the match is weak. Clone size, where shown, is once, few, many, or a class for clones that have expanded.

clone_size	v_call	d_call	j_call	cdr3_nt	cdr3_aa
NA	TRBV28	TRBD1	TRBJ1-6	TGTGCCAGCAGTTCGGCCGGGACAGGTAGTTCACCCCTCCACTTT	CASSSAGTGSSPLHF
NA	TRBV27	NA	TRBJ1-1	TGTGCCAGCAGTTCGGCAAAGATAGCAAACACTGAAGCTTTCTTT	CASSSAKIANTEAFF
NA	TRBV2	NA	TRBJ1-2	TGTGCCAGCAGTGAAGGGGAGGGGCTAGGTTATGGCTACACCTTC	CASSEGEGLGYGYTF
NA	TRBV11-2	TRBD2	TRBJ2-3	TGTGCCAGCAGGTCCACTAGCGGGAGCACAGATACGCAGTATTTT	CASRSTSGSTDTQYF
NA	TRBV28	NA	TRBJ2-5	TGTGCCAGCAGTTTTGTTCGGGCGGTTGGTAAAGAGACCCAGTACTTC	CASSFVRAVGKETQYF
NA	TRBV27	TRBD1	TRBJ2-7	TGTGCCAGTGGCGGGACAGGGTTTAACGAGCAGTACTTC	CASGGTGFNEQYF
NA	TRBV19	NA	TRBJ2-1	TGTGCCAGTCGCCCCGGGGGGCTAAGCAATGAGCAGTTCTTC	CASRPGGLSNEQFF
NA	TRBV20-1	NA	TRBJ2-7	TGCAGTGCCCGCCAGGGCTACGAGCAGTACTTC	CSARQGYEQYF
NA	TRBV10-1	NA	TRBJ2-1	TGCGCCAGCCAGCAGGGAGACAGGCCCGGCTACAATGAGCAGTTCTTC	CASQQGDRPGYNEQFF
NA	TRBV3-1/TRBV3-2	NA	TRBJ2-1	TGTGCCAGCAGCCCGACGCGGGGTCATTACAATGAGCAGTTCTTC	CASSPTRGHYNEQFF
NA	TRBV3-1/TRBV3-2	NA	TRBJ1-2	TGTGCCAGCAGCCAAGAAATTTTGGGGGGCTACACCTTC	CASSQEILGGYTF
NA	TRBV2	TRBD1	TRBJ2-3	TGTGCCAGCAGGGCAAGGACAGGGGGCTTGTCGGTGTCAACGCAGTATTTT	CASRARTGGLSVSTQYF
few	TRBV12-3/TRBV12-4	NA	TRBJ2-7	TGTGCCAGCAGTTTAGGACAGACCTACGAGCAGTACTTC	CASSLGQTYEQYF
NA	TRBV12-3/TRBV12-4	NA	TRBJ1-4	TGTGCCAGCAGAGGGGGGGGAGGGGGGCTGTTTTTT	CASRGGGGGLFF
NA	TRBV28	NA	TRBJ1-5	TGTGCCAGCAATTCCCTATCAGGGATGGGGAATCAGCCCCAGCATTTT	CASNSLSGMGNQPQHF
NA	TRBV18	NA	TRBJ1-1	TGTGCCAGCTCCCGCTCAGTGAACACTGAAGCTTTCTTT	CASSRSVNTEAFF
NA	TRBV27	NA	TRBJ2-5	TGTGCCAGCGGCCTAGGGAGCGAGGAGACCCAGTACTTC	CASGLGSEETQYF
NA	TRBV12-3/TRBV12-4	NA	TRBJ2-5	TGTGCCAGCAGTCTCATGAGGGAAGAGACCCAGTACTTC	CASSLMREETQYF
NA	TRBV10-2	TRBD2	TRBJ2-2	TGCGCCAGCAGACTAGCGGGCTCGAACACCGGGGAGCTGTTTTTT	CASRLAGSNTGELFF
NA	TRBV2	NA	TRBJ1-4	TGTGCCAGCAGTGTTCAGGGTTCTTATGAAAAACTGTTTTTT	CASSVQGSYEKLFF
few	TRBV2	TRBD1	TRBJ2-1	TGTGCCAGCAGTGATTATGGGACAGGGCTCTACAATGAGCAGTTCTTC	CASSDYGTGLYNEQFF
NA	TRBV30	NA	TRBJ1-1	TGTGCCTGGAATGTTCGGAGGAACACTGAAGCTTTCTTT	CAWNVRRNTEAFF
NA	TRBV5-8	NA	TRBJ1-1	TGTGCCAGCAGCTTGGATAGGCCGGTGAACACTGAAGCTTTCTTT	CASSLDRPVNTEAFF
NA	TRBV4-1	NA	TRBJ2-2	TGCGCCAGCAGCCAGGGGCTCGGGGGGCTAGCCCACGGGGAGCTGTTTTTT	CASSQGLGGLAHGELFF
once	TRBV12-3/TRBV12-4	TRBD2	TRBJ2-1	TGTGCCAGCAGTTGGACTAGCGGGAAGCAGCAGTTCTTC	CASSWTSGKQQFF